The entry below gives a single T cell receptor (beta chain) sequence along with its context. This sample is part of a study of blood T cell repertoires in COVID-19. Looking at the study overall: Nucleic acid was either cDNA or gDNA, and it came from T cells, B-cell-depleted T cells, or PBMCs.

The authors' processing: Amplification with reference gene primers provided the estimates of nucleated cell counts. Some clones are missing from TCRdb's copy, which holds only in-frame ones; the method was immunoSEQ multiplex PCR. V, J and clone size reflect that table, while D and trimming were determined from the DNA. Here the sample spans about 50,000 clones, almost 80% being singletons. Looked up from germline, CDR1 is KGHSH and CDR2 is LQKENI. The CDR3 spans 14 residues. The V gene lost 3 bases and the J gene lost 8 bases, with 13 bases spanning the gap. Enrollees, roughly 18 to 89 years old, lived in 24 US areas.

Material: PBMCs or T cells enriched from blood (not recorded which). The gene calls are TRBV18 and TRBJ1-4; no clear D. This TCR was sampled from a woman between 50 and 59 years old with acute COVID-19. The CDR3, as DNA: TGTGCCAGCTCACCGGAAAGGGAGATAGAAAAACTGTTTTTT. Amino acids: CASSPEREIEKLFF.